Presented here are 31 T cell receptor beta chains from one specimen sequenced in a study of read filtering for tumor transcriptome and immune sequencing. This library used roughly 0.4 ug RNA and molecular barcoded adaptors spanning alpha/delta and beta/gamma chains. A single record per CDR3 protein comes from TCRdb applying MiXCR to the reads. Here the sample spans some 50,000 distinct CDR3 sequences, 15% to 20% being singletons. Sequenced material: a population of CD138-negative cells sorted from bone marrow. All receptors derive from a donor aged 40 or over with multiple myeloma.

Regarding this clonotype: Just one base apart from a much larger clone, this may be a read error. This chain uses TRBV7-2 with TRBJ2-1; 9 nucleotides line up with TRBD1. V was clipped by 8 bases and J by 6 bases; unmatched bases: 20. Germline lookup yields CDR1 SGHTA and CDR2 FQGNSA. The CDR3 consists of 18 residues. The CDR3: CASAYRQGEYAGVNEQFF. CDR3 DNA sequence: TGTGCCAGCGCTTACAGACAGGGGGAGTATGCGGGGGTCAATGAGCAGTTCTTC.

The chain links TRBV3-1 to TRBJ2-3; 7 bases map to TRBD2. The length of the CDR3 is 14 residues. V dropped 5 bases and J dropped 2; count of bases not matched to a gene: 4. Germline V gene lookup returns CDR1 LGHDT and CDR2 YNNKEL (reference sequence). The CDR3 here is CASSLAGATDTQYF. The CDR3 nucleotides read TGTGCCAGCAGCTTAGCGGGCGCCACAGATACGCAGTATTTT.

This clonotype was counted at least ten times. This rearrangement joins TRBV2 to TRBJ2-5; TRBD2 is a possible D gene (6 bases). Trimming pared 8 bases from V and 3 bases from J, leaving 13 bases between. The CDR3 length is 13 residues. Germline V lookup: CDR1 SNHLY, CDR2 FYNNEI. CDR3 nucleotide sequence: TGTGCCAGCCTGGGGACTTTAGAAGAGACCCAGTACTTC. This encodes CASLGTLEETQYF. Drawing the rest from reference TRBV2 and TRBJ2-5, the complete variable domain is EPEVTQTPSHQVTQMGQEVILRCVPISNHLYFYWYRQILGQKVEFLVSFYNNEISEKSEIFDDQFSVERPDGSNFTLKIRSTKLEDSAMYFCASLGTLEETQYFGPGTRLLVL.

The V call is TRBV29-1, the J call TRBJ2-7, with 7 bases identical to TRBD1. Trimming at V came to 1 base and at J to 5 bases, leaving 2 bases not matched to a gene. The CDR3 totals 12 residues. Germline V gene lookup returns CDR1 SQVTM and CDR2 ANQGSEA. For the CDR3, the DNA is TGCAGCGTTGAAGGGGACAGCAACGAGCAGTACTTC. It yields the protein CSVEGDSNEQYF.

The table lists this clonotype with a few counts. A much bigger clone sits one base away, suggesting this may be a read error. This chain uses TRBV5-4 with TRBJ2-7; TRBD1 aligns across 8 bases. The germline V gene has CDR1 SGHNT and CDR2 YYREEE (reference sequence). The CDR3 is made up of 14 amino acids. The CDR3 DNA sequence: TGTGCCAGCAGCTCCGGACAGGGTACCTACGTGCAGTACTTC. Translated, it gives CASSSGQGTYVQYF. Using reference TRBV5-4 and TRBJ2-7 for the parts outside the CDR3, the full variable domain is ETGVTQSPTHLIKTRGQQVTLRCSSQSGHNTVSWYQQALGQGPQFIFQYYREEENGRGNFPPRFSGLQFPNYSSELNVNALELDDSALYLCASSSGQGTYVQYFGPGTRLTVT.

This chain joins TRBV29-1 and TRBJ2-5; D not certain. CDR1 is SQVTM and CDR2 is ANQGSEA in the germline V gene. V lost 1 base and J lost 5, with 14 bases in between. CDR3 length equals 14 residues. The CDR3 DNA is TGCAGCGTTGAAGCCCCACTGCCTGGCGAGACCCAGTACTTC. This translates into CSVEAPLPGETQYF.

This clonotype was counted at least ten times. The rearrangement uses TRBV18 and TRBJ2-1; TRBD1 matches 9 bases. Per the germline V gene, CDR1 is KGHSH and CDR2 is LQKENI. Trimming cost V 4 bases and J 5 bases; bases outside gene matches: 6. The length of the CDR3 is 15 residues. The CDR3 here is CASSRQGGLHNEQFF. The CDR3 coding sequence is TGTGCCAGCTCACGACAGGGGGGTCTCCACAATGAGCAGTTCTTC.

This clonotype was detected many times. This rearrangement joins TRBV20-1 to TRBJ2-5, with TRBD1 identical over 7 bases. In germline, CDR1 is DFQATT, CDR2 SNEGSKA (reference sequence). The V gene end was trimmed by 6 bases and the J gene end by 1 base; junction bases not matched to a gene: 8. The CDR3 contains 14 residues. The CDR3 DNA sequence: TGCAGTGCCGAGGACAGGACCTTCCAAGAGACCCAGTACTTC. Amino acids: CSAEDRTFQETQYF.

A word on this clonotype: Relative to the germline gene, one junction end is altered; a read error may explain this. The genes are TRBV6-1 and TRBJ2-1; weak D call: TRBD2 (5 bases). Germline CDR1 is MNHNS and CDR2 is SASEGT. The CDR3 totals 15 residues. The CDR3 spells CASSESTSGYNEPFF. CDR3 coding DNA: TGTGCCAGCAGTGAATCGACCAGCGGATACAATGAGCCGTTCTTC.

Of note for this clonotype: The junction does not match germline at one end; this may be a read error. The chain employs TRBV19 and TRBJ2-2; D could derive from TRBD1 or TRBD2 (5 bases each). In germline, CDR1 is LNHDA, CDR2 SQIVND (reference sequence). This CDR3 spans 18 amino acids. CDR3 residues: CASSLLGALVLGTGALFF. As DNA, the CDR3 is TGTGCCAGTAGCCTGTTAGGGGCCTTGGTATTGGGGACCGGGGCGCTGTTTTTT.

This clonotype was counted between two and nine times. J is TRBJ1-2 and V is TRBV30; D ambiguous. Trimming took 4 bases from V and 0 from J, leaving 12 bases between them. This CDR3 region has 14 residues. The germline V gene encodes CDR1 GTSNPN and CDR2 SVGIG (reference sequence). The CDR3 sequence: CAWTRGRANYGYTF. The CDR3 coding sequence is TGTGCCTGGACCCGAGGAAGGGCTAACTATGGCTACACCTTC.

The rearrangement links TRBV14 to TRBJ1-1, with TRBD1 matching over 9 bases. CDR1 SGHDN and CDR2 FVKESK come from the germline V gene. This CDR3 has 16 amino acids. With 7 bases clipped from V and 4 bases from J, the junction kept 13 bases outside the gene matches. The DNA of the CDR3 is TGTGCCAGCAAACCAGCGGGACAGGGCAGGGGCACTGAAGCTTTCTTT. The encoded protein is CASKPAGQGRGTEAFF.

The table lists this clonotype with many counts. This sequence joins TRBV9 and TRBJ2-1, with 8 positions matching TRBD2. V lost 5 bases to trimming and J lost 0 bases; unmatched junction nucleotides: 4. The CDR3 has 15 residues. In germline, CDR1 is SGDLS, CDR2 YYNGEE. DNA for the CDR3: TGTGCCAGCAGTGGTAGCGGGAACTCCTACAATGAGCAGTTCTTC. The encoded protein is CASSGSGNSYNEQFF. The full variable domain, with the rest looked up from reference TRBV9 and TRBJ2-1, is DSGVTQTPKHLITATGQRVTLRCSPRSGDLSVYWYQQSLDQGLQFLIQYYNGEERAKGNILERFSAQQFPDLHSELNLSSLELGDSALYFCASSGSGNSYNEQFFGPGTRLTVL.

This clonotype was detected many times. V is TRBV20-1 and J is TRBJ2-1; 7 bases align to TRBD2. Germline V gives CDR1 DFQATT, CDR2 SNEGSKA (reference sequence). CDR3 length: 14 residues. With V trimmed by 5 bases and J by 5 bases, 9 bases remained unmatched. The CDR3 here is CSAGEGLWDNEQFF. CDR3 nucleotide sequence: TGCAGTGCTGGGGAGGGTCTTTGGGACAATGAGCAGTTCTTC.

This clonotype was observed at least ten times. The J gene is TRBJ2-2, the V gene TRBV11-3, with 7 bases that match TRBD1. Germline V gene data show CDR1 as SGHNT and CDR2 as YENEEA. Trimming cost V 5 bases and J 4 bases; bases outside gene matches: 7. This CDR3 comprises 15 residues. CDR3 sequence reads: CASSKEQGTTGELFF. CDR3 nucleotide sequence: TGTGCCAGCAGCAAAGAACAGGGGACCACCGGGGAGCTGTTTTTT.

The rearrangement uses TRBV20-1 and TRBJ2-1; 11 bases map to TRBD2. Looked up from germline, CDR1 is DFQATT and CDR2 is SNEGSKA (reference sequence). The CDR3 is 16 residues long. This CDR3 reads CGGSTSGRRTYNEQFF. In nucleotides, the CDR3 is TGCGGTGGTAGTACTAGCGGGAGACGGACCTACAATGAGCAGTTCTTC.

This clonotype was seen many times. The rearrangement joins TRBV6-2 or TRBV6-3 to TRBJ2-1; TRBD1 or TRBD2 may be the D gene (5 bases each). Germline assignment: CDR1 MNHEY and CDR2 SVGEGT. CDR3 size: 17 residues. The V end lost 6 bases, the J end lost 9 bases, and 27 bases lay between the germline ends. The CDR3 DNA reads TGTGCCAGCAGCCCCCAGGTAAGGGGACGGAGCAAGGGTGAGCAGTTCTTC. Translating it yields CASSPQVRGRSKGEQFF.

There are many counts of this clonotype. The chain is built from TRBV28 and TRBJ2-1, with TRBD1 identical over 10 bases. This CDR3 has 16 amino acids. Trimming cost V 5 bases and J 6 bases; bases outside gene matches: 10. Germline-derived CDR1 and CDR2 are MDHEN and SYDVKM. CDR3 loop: CASSITRTGGRNEQFF. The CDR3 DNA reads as TGTGCCAGCAGTATCACGAGGACAGGGGGTCGCAATGAGCAGTTCTTC.

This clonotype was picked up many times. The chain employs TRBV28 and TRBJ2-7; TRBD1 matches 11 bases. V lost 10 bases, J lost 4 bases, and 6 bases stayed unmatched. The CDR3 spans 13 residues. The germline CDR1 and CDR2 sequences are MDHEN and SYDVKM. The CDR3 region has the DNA TGTGCCATCAGGACAGGGGGCGAGTACGAGCAGTACTTC. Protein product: CAIRTGGEYEQYF.

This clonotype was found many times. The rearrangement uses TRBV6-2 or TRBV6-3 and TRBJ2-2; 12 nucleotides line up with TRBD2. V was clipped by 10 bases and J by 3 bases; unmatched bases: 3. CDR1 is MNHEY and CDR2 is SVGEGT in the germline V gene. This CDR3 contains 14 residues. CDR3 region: CATGTSGYTGELFF. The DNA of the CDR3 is TGTGCCACGGGGACTAGCGGGTACACCGGGGAGCTGTTTTTT.

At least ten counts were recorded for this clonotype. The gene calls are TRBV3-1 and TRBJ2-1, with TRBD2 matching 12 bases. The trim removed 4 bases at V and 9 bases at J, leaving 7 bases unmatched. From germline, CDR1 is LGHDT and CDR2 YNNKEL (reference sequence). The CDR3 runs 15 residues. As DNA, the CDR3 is TGTGCCAGCAGCCTAGGACTAGCGGGATTAAGTGAGCAGTTCTTC. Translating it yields CASSLGLAGLSEQFF.

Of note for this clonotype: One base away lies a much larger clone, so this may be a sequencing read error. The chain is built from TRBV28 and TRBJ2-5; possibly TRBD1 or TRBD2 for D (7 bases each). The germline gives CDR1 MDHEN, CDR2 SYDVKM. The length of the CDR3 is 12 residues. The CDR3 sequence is CVSSGGVETQYF. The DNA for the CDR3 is TGTGTCTCGTCAGGGGGGGTGGAGACCCAGTACTTC.

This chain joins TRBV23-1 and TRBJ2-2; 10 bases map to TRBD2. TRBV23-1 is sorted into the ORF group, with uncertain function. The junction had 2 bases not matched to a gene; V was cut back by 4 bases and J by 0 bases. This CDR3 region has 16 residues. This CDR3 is CASSLTSGTNTGELFF. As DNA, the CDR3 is TGCGCCAGCAGTCTAACTAGCGGGACGAACACCGGGGAGCTGTTTTTT.

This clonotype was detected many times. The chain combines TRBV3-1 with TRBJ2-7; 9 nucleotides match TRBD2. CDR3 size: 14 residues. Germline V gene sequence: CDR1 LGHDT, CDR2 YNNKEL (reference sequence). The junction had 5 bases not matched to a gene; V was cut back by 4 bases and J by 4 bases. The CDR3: CASSPGLASYEQYF. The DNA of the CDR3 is TGTGCCAGCAGCCCAGGACTAGCGTCTTACGAGCAGTACTTC.

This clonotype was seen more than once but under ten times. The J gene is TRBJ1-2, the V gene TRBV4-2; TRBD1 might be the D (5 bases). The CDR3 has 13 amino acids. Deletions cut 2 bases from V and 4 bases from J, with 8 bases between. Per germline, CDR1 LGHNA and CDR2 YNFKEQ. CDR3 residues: CASSQPGLYGYTF. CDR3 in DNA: TGTGCCAGCAGCCAACCGGGACTCTATGGCTACACCTTC.

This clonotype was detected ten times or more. The CDR3 DNA sequence: TGTGCCAGCAGCTTGCCAGCTAGCACAGATACGCAGTATTTT. This translates into CASSLPASTDTQYF. The V and J genes are TRBV5-6 and TRBJ2-3; D uncertain. The CDR3 runs 14 residues. Per the germline V gene, CDR1 is SGHDT and CDR2 is YYEEEE. V was pared by 1 base and J by 0 bases, with 6 bases between.

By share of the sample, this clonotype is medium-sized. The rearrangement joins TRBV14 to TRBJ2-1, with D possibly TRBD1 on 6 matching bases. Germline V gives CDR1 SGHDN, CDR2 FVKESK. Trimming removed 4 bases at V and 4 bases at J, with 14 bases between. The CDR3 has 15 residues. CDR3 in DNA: TGTGCCAGCAGCCGGGAGACAGGACTTTACAATGAGCAGTTCTTC. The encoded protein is CASSRETGLYNEQFF.

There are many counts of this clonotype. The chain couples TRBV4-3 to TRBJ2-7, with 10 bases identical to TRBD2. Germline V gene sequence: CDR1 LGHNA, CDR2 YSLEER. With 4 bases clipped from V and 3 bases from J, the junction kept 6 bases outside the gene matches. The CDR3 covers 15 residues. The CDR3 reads CASSRNLAGVYEQYF. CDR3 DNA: TGCGCCAGCAGCCGAAATCTAGCGGGAGTCTACGAGCAGTACTTC.

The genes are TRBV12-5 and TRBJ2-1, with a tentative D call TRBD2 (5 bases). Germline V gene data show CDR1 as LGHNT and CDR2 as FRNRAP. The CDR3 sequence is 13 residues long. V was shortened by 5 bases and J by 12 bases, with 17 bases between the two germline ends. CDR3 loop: CASGQLVSDGQFF. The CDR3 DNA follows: TGTGCTAGTGGTCAACTAGTGAGTGATGGGCAGTTCTTC.

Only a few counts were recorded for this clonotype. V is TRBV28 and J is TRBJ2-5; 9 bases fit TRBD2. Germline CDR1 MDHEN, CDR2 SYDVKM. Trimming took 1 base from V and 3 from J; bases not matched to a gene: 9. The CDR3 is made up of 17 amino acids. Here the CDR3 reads CASSLFGRSGSEETQYF. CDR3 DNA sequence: TGTGCCAGCAGTTTATTCGGACGTAGCGGGAGTGAAGAGACCCAGTACTTC. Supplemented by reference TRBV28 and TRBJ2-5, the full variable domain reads DVKVTQSSRYLVKRTGEKVFLECVQDMDHENMFWYRQDPGLGLRLIYFSYDVKMKEKGDIPEGYSVSREKKERFSLILESASTNQTSMYLCASSLFGRSGSEETQYFGPGTRLLVL.

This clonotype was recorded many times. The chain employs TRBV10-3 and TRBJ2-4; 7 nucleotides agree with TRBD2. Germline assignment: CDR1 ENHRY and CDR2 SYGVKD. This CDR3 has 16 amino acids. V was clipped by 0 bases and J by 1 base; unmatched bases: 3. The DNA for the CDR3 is TGTGCCATCAGTGAGTCGGGAGGGTTCGCCAAAAACATTCAGTACTTC. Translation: CAISESGGFAKNIQYF.